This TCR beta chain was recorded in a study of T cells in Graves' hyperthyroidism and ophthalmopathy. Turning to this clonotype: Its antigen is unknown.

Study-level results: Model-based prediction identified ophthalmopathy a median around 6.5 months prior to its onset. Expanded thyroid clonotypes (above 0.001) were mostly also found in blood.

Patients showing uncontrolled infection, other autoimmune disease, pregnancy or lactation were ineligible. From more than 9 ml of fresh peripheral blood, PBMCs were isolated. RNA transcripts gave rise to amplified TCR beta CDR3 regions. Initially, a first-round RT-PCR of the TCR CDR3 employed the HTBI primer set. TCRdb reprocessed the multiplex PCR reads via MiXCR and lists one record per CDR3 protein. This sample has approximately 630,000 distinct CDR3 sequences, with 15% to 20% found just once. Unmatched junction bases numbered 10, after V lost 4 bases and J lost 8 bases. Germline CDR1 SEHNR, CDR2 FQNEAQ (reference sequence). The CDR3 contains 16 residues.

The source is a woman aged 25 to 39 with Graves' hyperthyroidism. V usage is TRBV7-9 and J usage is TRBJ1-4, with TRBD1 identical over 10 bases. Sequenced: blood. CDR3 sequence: CASSSPPGQGIEKLFF. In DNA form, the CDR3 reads TGTGCCAGCAGCTCCCCCCCGGGACAGGGGATAGAAAAACTGTTTTTT.